This T cell receptor (beta chain) was obtained from a study of blood T cell repertoires in COVID-19. CDR1 and CDR2 (germline): MDHEN, SYDVKM. V was clipped by 4 bases and J by 3 bases, with 19 bases between them. The CDR3 has 18 residues. Repertoires were generated with immunoSEQ multiplex PCR, while TCRdb's copy carries only in-frame clones and drops some. The table records 210,000 or so clones, 65% to 90% of them present only once. This clone was counted once. The sequenced sample was peripheral blood. This TCR derives from a man aged 50-60 years with COVID-19, enrolled during active disease. The chain combines TRBV28 with TRBJ1-6, with D possibly TRBD1 on 5 matching bases. CDR3: CASSWMTVRGRYNSPLHF. The CDR3 bases are TGTGCCAGCAGTTGGATGACAGTCCGAGGCCGCTATAATTCACCCCTCCACTTT.